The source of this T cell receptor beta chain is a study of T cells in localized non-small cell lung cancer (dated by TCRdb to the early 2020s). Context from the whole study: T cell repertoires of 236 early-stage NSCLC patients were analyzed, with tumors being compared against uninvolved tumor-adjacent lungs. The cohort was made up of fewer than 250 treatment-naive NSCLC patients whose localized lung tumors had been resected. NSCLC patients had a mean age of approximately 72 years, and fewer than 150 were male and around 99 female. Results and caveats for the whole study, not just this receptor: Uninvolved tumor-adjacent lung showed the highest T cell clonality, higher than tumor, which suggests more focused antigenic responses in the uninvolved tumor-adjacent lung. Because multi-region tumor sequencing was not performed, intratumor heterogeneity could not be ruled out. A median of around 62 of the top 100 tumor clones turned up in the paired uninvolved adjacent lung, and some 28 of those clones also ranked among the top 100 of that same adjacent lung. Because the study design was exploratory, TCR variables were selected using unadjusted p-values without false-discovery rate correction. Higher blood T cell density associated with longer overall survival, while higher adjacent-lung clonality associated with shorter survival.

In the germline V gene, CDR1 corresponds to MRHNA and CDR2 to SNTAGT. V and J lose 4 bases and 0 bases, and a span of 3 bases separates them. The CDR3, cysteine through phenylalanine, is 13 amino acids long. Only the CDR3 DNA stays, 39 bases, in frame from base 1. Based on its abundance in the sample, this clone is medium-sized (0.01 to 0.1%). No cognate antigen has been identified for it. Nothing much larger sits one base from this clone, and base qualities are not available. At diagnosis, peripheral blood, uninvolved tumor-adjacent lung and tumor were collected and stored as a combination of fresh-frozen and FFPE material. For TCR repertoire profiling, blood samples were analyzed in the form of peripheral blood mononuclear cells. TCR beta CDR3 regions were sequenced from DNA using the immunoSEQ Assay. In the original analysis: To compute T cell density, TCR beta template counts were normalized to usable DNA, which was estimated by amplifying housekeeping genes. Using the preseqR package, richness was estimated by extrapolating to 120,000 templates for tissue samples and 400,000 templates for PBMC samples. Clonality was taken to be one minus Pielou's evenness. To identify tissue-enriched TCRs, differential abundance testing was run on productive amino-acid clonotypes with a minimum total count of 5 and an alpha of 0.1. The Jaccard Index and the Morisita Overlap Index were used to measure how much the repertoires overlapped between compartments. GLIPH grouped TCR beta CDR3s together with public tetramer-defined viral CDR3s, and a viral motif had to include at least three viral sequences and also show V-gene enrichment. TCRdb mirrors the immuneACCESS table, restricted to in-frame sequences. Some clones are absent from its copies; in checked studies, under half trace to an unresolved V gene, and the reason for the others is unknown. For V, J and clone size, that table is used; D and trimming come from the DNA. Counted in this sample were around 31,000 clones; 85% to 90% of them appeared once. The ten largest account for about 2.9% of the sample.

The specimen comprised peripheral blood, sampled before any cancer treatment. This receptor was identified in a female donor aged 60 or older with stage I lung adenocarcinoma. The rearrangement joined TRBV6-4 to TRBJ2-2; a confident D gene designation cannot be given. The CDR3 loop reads CASSVTNTGELFF. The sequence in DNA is TGTGCCAGCAGTGTAACGAACACCGGGGAGCTGTTTTTT.